The T cell receptor beta chain described here comes from a study of cytomegalovirus exposure and HLA in healthy donors. Study context: A prior study identified 110 million or so unique TCR beta sequences from about 180 million T cells. Whole-study results and caveats: In vitro checks showed that a few CMV-associated chains really do target CMV antigens. In a later analysis, most CMV-associated TCR beta chains appeared HLA-restricted.

The PCR employed 60 Vbeta primers together with 13 Jbeta primers. Clones were sequenced by immunoSEQ multiplex PCR, and TCRdb holds only the in-frame ones, with some missing. The sample consists of roughly 180,000 clones, roughly 88% of them appearing once. The CDR3 length is 13 residues. Germline V lookup: CDR1 SGHDN, CDR2 FVKESK. The V and J ends lost 5 bases and 7 bases respectively, with 12 bases between them. A word on this clone: Its antigen is currently unknown.

The J gene is TRBJ2-1, the V gene TRBV14; D may be TRBD1 (5 bases). The sample taken for sequencing was PBMCs. The sequence was collected from a girl aged 2 to 9 in good health and CMV-seropositive. CDR3 in DNA: TGTGCCAGCAGCAACAGGTTCAGAAATGAGCAGTTCTTC. Protein: CASSNRFRNEQFF.